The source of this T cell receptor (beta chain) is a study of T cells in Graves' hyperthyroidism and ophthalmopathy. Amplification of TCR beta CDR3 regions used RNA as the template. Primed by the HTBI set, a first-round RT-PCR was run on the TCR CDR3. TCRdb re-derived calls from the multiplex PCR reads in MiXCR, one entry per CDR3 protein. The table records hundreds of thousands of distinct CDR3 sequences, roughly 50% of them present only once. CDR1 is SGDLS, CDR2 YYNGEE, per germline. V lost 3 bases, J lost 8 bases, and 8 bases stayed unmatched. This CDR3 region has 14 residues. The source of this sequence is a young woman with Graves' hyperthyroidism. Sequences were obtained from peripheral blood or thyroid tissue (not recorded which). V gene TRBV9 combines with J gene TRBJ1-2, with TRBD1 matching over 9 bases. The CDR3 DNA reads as TGTGCCAGCAGCGCGCGGGGACAGGGAGGAGGCTACACCTTC. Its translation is CASSARGQGGGYTF.